This T cell receptor (beta chain) was recorded in a study of tumor-infiltrating lymphocytes in primary liver carcinoma. The researchers produced TCR beta cDNA from around 0.5 ug total RNA with a constant-region primer. TCR beta libraries came from three nested multiplex PCR rounds using slightly modified ARM-PCR. Both of the initial two PCR rounds ran for about 9 cycles and employed TRBV1-TRBV30 forward primers alongside a C-beta reverse primer. TCRdb redid the calling of the multiplex PCR reads with MiXCR, one entry per CDR3 protein. Of about 190,000 distinct CDR3 sequences in the sample, approximately 80% were seen once. This clonotype was counted many times. Its antigen is unknown. Overall study results and limits: Only about 8-25% of top clones occurred in every one of the five tumor regions. The study found tumor-adjacent and tumor-blood pairs overlapped less than tumor region pairs.

The source material, about 18-33 mg of unsorted bulk tissue, was used to co-extract RNA and DNA. V lost 10 bases to trimming and J lost 1 base, with 8 bases between them. Germline values: CDR1 MNHNS, CDR2 SASEGT. The CDR3 has 12 residues. The chain is built from TRBV6-1 and TRBJ2-1, with D unresolved. Sequenced sample: tumor tissue from primary liver carcinoma. The sequence came from a man aged 35 to 55 with primary liver carcinoma and hepatitis B virus infection. This CDR3 is CATLPSYNEQFF. CDR3 coding DNA: TGTGCCACCCTTCCATCCTACAATGAGCAGTTCTTC.